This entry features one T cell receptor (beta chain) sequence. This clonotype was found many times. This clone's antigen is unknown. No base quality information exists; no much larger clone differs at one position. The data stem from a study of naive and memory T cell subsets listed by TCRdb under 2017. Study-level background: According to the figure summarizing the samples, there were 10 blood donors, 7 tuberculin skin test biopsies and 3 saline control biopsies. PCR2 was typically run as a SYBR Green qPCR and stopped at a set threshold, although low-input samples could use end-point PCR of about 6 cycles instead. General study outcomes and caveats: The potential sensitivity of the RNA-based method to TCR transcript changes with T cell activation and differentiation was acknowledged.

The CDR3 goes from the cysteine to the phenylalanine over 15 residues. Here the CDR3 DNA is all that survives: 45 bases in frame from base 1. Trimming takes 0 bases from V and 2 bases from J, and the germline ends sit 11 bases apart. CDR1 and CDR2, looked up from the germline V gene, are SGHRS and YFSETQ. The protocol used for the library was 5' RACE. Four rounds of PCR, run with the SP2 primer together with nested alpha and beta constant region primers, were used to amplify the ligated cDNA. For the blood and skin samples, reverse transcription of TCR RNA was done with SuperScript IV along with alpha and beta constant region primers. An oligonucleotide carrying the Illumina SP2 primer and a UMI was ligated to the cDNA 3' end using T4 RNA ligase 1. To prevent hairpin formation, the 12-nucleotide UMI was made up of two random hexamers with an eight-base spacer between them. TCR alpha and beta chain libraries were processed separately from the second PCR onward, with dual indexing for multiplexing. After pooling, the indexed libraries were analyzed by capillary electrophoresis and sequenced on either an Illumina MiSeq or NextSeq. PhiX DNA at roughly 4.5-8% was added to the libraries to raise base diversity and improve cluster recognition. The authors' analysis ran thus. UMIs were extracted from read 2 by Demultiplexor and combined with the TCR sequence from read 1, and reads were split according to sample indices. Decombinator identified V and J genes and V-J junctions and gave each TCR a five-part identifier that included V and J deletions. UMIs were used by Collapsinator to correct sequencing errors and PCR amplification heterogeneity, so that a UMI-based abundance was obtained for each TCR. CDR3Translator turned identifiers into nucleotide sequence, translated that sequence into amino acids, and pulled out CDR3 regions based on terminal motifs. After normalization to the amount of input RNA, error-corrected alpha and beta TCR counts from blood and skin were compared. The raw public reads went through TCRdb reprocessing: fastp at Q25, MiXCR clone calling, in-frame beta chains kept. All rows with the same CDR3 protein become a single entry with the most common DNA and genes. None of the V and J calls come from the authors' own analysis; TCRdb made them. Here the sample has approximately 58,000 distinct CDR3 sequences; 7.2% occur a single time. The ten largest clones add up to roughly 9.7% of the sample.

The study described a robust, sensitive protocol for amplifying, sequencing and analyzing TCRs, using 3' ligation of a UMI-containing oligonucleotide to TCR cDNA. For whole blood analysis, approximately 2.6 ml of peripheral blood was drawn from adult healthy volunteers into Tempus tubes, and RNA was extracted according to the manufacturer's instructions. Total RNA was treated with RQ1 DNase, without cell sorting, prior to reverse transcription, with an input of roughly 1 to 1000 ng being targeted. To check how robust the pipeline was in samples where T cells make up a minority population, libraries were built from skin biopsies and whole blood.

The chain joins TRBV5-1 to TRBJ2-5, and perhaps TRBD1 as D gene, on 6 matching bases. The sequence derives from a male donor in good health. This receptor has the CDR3 CASSLVGQLQETQYF. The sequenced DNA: TGCGCCAGCAGCTTGGTTGGACAGCTTCAAGAGACCCAGTACTTC.